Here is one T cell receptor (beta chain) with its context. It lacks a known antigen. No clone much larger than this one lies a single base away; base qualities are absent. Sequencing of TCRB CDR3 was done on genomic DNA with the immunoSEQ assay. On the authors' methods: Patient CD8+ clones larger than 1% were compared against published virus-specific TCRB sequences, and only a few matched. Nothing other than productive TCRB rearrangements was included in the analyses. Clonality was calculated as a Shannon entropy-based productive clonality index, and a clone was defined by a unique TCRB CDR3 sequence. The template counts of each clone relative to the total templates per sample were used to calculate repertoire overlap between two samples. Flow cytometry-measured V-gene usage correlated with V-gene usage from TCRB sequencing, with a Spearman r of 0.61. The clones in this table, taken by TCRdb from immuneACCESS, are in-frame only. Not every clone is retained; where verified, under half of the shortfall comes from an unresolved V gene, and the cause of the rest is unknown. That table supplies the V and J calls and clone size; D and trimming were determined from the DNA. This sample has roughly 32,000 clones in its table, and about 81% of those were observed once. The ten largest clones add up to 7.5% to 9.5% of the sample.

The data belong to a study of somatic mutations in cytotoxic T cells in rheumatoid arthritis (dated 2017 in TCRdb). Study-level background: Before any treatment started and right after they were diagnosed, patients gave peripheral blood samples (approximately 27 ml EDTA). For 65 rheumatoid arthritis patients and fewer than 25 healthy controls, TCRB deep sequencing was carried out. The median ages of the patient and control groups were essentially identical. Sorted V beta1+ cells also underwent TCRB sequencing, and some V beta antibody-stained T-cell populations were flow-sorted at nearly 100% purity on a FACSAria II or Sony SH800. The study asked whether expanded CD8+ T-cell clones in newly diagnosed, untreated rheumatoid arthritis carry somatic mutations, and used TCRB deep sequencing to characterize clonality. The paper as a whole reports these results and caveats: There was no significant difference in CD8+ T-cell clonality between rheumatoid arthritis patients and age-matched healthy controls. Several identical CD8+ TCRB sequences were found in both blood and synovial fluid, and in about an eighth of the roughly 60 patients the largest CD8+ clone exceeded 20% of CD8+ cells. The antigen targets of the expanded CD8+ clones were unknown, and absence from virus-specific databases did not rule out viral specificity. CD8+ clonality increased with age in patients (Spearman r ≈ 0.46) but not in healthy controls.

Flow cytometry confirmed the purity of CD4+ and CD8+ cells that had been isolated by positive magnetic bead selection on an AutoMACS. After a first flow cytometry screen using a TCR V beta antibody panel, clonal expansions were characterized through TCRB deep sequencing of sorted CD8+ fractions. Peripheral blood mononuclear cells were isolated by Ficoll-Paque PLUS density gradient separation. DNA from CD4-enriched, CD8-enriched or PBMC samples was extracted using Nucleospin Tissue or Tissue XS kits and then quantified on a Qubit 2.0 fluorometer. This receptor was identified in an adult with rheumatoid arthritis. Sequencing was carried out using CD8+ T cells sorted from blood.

This receptor has the CDR3 CASSQDGPNSGANVLTF. In nucleotides, the sequence is TGTGCCAGCAGCCAAGATGGTCCGAACTCTGGGGCCAACGTCCTGACTTTC. The chain is made from TRBV4-2 and TRBJ2-6; no confident D gene assignment can be made. CDR1 and CDR2 are read off the germline V gene as LGHNA and YNFKEQ. The CDR3 runs 17 residues from the cysteine to the phenylalanine. The entry retains the CDR3 DNA only, 51 bases that are in frame from base 1. V and J are truncated by 0 bases and 0 bases respectively, leaving an intervening sequence of 9 bases.